This TCR beta chain was observed in a study of graft-versus-host responses after intestinal transplantation. With 5 bases removed from V and 7 bases from J, the gap between germline ends came to 18 bases. Germline CDR1 reads SGHTA; CDR2 reads FQGNSA. This CDR3 has 15 amino acids. The starting material, graft tissue, was processed to release intraepithelial and lamina propria lymphocytes. The study's findings and limits: GvH clones appeared in recipient marrow, some first in ileum or blood.

The table came from immunoSEQ multiplex PCR; TCRdb's copy has only in-frame clones and leaves some out. The table includes almost 15,000 clones, roughly two thirds detected once. In the case of this clone: What it binds is unknown.

This clonotype originated in a human patient who received an intestinal transplant, so some T cells may come from the graft donor. The V and J genes are TRBV7-2 and TRBJ2-1; a weak D match, TRBD2 (7 bases). This specimen was ileum tissue, taken around 94 weeks after intestinal transplantation. The CDR3 coding sequence is TGTGCCAGCAGCCGGGACACAGACGGGAGGAATGAGCAGTTCTTC. This sequence encodes CASSRDTDGRNEQFF.